This T cell receptor (beta chain) was found in a study of identical twins. Study findings and constraints: Less excess twin sharing appeared in beta out-of-frame sequences.

TCRdb re-derived calls from the 5' RACE reads in MiXCR, one entry per CDR3 protein. Found here are just over 450,000 distinct CDR3 sequences, approximately 15% of them singletons; the top ten hold about 0.53%. This clonotype occurred a few times. Its target is not known. The germline V gene has CDR1 GTSNPN and CDR2 SVGIG (reference sequence). Trimming removed 3 bases from V and 0 bases from J, with 8 bases in between. The CDR3 consists of 13 residues. This same sample was also part of a study on yellow fever vaccine responses in identical twins.

The sequence was obtained from a woman aged 18-35 years in good health. The source material was CD4+ T cells sorted from blood. This rearrangement joins TRBV30 to TRBJ1-1; D is undetermined. DNA of the CDR3: TGTGCCTGGAGACCGGTAATGAACACTGAAGCTTTCTTT. This gives the protein CAWRPVMNTEAFF.